This TCR beta chain stems from a study of blood T cell repertoires in COVID-19. Study overall: T cells, B-cell-depleted T cells, or PBMCs provided the cDNA or gDNA that served as material.

Clones were sequenced by immunoSEQ multiplex PCR, and TCRdb holds only the in-frame ones, with some missing. The sample lists approximately 500,000 clones, roughly 89% occurring once. Recruited during active infection, patients (from Seattle) were subsequently followed longitudinally. The clonotype comes from a woman aged 45-60 years with COVID-19, enrolled during active disease. The sample comprised peripheral blood.

CDR3 bases: TGCGCCAGCAGCTTGGTAGGGGTTGGCTACACCTTC. Its protein is CASSLVGVGYTF. The chain links TRBV5-1 to TRBJ1-2; D is possibly TRBD1 (5 bases). CDR1 SGHRS and CDR2 YFSETQ come from the germline V gene. With 0 bases removed from V and 7 bases from J, the gap between germline ends came to 7 bases. There are 12 residues in the CDR3.